A selection of T cell receptor beta chains follows, all from one sample in a study of T cell responses to AZD1222 COVID-19 vaccine. Generated by immunoSEQ multiplex PCR, the TCRdb table keeps only in-frame clones and is missing some. The data contain under 150,000 clones, about 93% of them seen just once; the ten biggest clones take up 4% to 5.5%. Sequenced material: peripheral blood, taken on day 0 of AZD1222 vaccination. The receptor set was obtained from an adult in good health. Both conserved end residues are part of each CDR3. The order of the fields is J gene, D gene, V gene, clone size, CDR3 DNA, CDR3 protein. A D gene is named only where the DNA matches it firmly. Clone size is not always given. Where it is, it says once, few, many or a class for expanded clones.

TRBJ2-7,TRBD1,TRBV14,once,TGTGCCAGCAGCCAACCGATTAGGGGTTGGTGGGACAGGGGCCTTCAGTACTTC,CASSQPIRGWWDRGLQYF
TRBJ2-2,TRBD2,TRBV4-3,NA,TGCGCCAGCAGCGGACTAGCGGGAGGCCTGGACACCGGGGAGCTGTTTTTT,CASSGLAGGLDTGELFF
TRBJ2-1,NA,TRBV25-1,once,TGTGCCAGCAGAGGACTAAATGAGCAGTTCTTC,CASRGLNEQFF
TRBJ2-7,TRBD1,TRBV5-1,NA,TGCGCCAGCAGACCCGGGACAGGCCCCCTCTACGAGCAGTACTTC,CASRPGTGPLYEQYF
TRBJ1-1,NA,TRBV19,NA,TGTGCCAGCAGCTTTGTGGGGGGCACTGAAGCTTTCTTT,CASSFVGGTEAFF
TRBJ2-2,TRBD2,TRBV6-5,once,TGTGCCAGCATATCGGCTAGCGGGAGGTTCAGGGAGCTGTTTTTT,CASISASGRFRELFF
TRBJ2-7,TRBD2,TRBV4-1,NA,TGCGCCAGCAGTTTGACTAGCGGCTCCTACGAGCAGTACTTC,CASSLTSGSYEQYF
TRBJ2-2,NA,TRBV27,NA,TGTGCCAGCAGTTATTTGGACCACAGGAAGGGGGAGCTGTTTTTT,CASSYLDHRKGELFF
TRBJ2-2,NA,TRBV11-3,NA,TGTGCCAGCAGCAAAACGACAGGGTTCATAGGCGGGGACACCGGGGAGCTGTTTTTT,CASSKTTGFIGGDTGELFF
TRBJ1-2,TRBD1,TRBV6-2/TRBV6-3,once,TGTGCCAGCAGTTACCCCGGACAGGGATCGGGCGGCTACACCTTC,CASSYPGQGSGGYTF
TRBJ2-7,NA,TRBV27,NA,TGTGCCAGCAGTCAAAGACAGGACTCCTACGAGCAGTACTTC,CASSQRQDSYEQYF
TRBJ1-1,NA,TRBV12-3/TRBV12-4,NA,TGTGCCAGCACCCTGACCGGACACTTTGAAGCTTTCTTT,CASTLTGHFEAFF
TRBJ2-7,TRBD1,TRBV5-3,NA,TGTGCCAGAAGCTTGAGAGACAGGGGGTTCGAGCAGTACTTC,CARSLRDRGFEQYF
TRBJ1-3,TRBD1,TRBV7-6,NA,TGTGCCAGCAGCTTAACGGACAGGATGATATCTGGAAACACCATATATTTT,CASSLTDRMISGNTIYF
TRBJ2-7,NA,TRBV7-9,NA,TGTGCCAGCAGCCAAAGAGATTTGGGCGGTTACGAGCAGTACTTC,CASSQRDLGGYEQYF
TRBJ2-7,TRBD2,TRBV5-6,few,TGTGCCAGCAGCCTGAGCGGGGGGGCAGCCTACGAGCAGTACTTC,CASSLSGGAAYEQYF
TRBJ2-3,NA,TRBV29-1,NA,TGCAGCGTGGGGAAAACCGGGACCCCCCCAGATACGCAGTATTTT,CSVGKTGTPPDTQYF
TRBJ1-1,NA,TRBV6-2/TRBV6-3,NA,TGTGCCAGCAGTTACTCGAGAAGCAGGAACACTGAAGCTTTCTTT,CASSYSRSRNTEAFF
TRBJ1-1,TRBD1,TRBV10-2,NA,TGCGCCAGCAGTTATCAGGGGGACACTGAAGCTTTCTTT,CASSYQGDTEAFF
TRBJ2-3,TRBD2,TRBV6-4,NA,TGTGCCAGCAGTCCGGGACTAGGCACAGATACGCAGTATTTT,CASSPGLGTDTQYF
TRBJ1-6,NA,TRBV6-5,NA,TGTGCCAGCAGGTCGCTCTCCTATAATTCACCCCTCCACTTT,CASRSLSYNSPLHF
TRBJ1-2,NA,TRBV12-3/TRBV12-4,few,TGTGCCAGCAGTGGAAGTATAGACTATGGCTACACCTTC,CASSGSIDYGYTF
TRBJ1-5,NA,TRBV3-1/TRBV3-2,NA,TGTGCCAGCAGCCAGCAGGGCCATAGCAATCAGCCCCAGCATTTT,CASSQQGHSNQPQHF
TRBJ2-7,NA,TRBV6-1,NA,TGTGCCAGCAGTGACCTGGTAATGACCTACGAGCAGTACTTC,CASSDLVMTYEQYF
TRBJ2-3,NA,TRBV7-9,once,TGTGCCAGCAGCTTAGAAGGCGCAAACCCCCAGTATTTT,CASSLEGANPQYF
TRBJ2-2,NA,TRBV5-5,few,TGTGCCAGCAGCTTTCGGTCTGACAGCCACACCGGGGAGCTGTTTTTT,CASSFRSDSHTGELFF
TRBJ2-3,TRBD2,TRBV11-3,NA,TGTGCCAGCAGCTTAGATGGGACTAGTTACGCGCAGTATTTT,CASSLDGTSYAQYF
TRBJ1-5,NA,TRBV28,NA,TGTGCCAGCACCCCGAGCAATCAGCCCCAGCATTTT,CASTPSNQPQHF
TRBJ2-3,NA,TRBV3-1/TRBV3-2,NA,TGTGCCAGCAGCCAAGGACTGGCAGATACGCAGTATTTT,CASSQGLADTQYF
TRBJ2-1,TRBD2,TRBV5-1,few,TGCGCCAGCAGTTCTACTAGCGGGAGGGCCTCTCAGGACAATGAGCAGTTCTTC,CASSSTSGRASQDNEQFF
TRBJ1-1,NA,TRBV19,NA,TGTGCCAGTAGACGAAAGGGCAACACTGAAGCTTTCTTT,CASRRKGNTEAFF
TRBJ2-5,NA,TRBV14,once,TGTGCCAGCAGCCAATCCAAAGCGGGCCCTCCGAATCAAGAGACCCAGTACTTC,CASSQSKAGPPNQETQYF
TRBJ2-5,NA,TRBV7-2,NA,TGTGCCAGCAGCTCGCTCGGGAGACAAGAGACCCAGTACTTC,CASSSLGRQETQYF
TRBJ1-1,NA,TRBV5-4,NA,TGTGCCAGCAGCTTGGGGGGTTATCACACTGAAGCTTTCTTT,CASSLGGYHTEAFF
TRBJ2-7,NA,TRBV5-6,NA,TGTGCCAGCAGCTTGGGGTGGAACGAGCAGTACTTC,CASSLGWNEQYF
TRBJ2-7,TRBD1,TRBV13,NA,TGTGCCAGCAGCCATAGGCAGGGGGCCGGGGCCTACGAGCAGTACTTC,CASSHRQGAGAYEQYF
TRBJ2-7,TRBD2,TRBV3-1/TRBV3-2,few,TGTGCCAGCAGTAGCGGGAGTCGCGAGCAGTACTTC,CASSSGSREQYF
TRBJ2-3,NA,TRBV10-3,NA,TGTGCCATCAGGGGCCCTAAGGGAGATACGCAGTATTTT,CAIRGPKGDTQYF
TRBJ2-1,TRBD2,TRBV6-4,NA,TGTGCCAGCAGTCTAGCGGGGGGACCCAATGAGCAGTTCTTC,CASSLAGGPNEQFF
TRBJ2-7,TRBD2,TRBV4-1,NA,TGCGCCAGCAGCCAAGGCGGGAGGGAACACGAGCAGTACTTC,CASSQGGREHEQYF
TRBJ1-5,NA,TRBV20-1,NA,TGCAGTGCTAGTTCAATTACAGGAGTATATAGCAATCAGCCCCAGCATTTT,CSASSITGVYSNQPQHF
TRBJ1-1,NA,TRBV29-1,once,TGCAGCGTTGGCGACCCCCTGGCTAACACTGAAGCTTTCTTT,CSVGDPLANTEAFF
TRBJ2-3,NA,TRBV10-1,NA,TGCGCCAGCAATCGGGGGAACACAGATACGCAGTATTTT,CASNRGNTDTQYF
TRBJ1-2,NA,TRBV6-1,NA,TGTGCCAGCAGTGAAGCGAAGTTTAGGTTGACCAGAGCTAACTATGGCTACACCTTC,CASSEAKFRLTRANYGYTF
TRBJ1-3,NA,TRBV27,NA,TGTGCCAGCAGTTTATCGATGCGGGGCGCACTGTCTGGAAACACCATATATTTT,CASSLSMRGALSGNTIYF
TRBJ1-2,NA,TRBV2,NA,TGTGCCAGCAATCTAGACACCAACTATGGCTACACCTTC,CASNLDTNYGYTF
TRBJ2-7,NA,TRBV5-3,NA,TGTGCCAGAAGTTTTGCCACAGCGAACCTCTACGAGCAGTACTTC,CARSFATANLYEQYF
TRBJ2-2,NA,TRBV7-2,NA,TGTGCCAGCAGCTTAGCACTAGCGAACACCGGGGAGCTGTTTTTT,CASSLALANTGELFF
TRBJ2-2,TRBD1,TRBV7-8,NA,TGTGCCAGCAGCCCTAGGACAGGAAGGGGATCCGGGGAGCTGTTTTTT,CASSPRTGRGSGELFF
TRBJ2-7,NA,TRBV5-6,NA,TGTGCCAGCAGCTTGGTAGGGCAGGGGGGGGACGAGCAGTACTTC,CASSLVGQGGDEQYF
TRBJ1-1,TRBD1,TRBV11-1,NA,TGTGCCAGCAGTCTCAGGACAGGGTTGAACACTGAAGCTTTCTTT,CASSLRTGLNTEAFF